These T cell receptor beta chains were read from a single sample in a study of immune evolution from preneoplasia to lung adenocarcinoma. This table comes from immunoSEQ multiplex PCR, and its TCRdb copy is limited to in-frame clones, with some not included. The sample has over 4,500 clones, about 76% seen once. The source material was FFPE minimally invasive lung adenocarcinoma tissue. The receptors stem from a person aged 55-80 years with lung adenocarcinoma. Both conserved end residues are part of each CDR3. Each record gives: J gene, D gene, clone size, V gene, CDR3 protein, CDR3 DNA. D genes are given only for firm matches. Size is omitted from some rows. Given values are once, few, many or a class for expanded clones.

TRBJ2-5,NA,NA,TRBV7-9,CASSLGTARQETQYF,TGTGCCAGCAGCTTAGGGACAGCAAGACAAGAGACCCAGTACTTC
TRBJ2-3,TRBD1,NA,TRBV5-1,CASSLGGQRPDTQYF,TGCGCCAGCAGCTTGGGGGGACAGCGTCCAGATACGCAGTATTTT
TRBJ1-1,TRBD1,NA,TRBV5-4,CASSLFQGGYTEAFF,TGTGCCAGCAGCTTGTTTCAGGGGGGGTACACTGAAGCTTTCTTT
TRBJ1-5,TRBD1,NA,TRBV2,CASSQQGPGNQPQHF,TGTGCCAGCAGTCAACAGGGGCCGGGCAATCAGCCCCAGCATTTT
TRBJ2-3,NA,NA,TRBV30,CAWSDDYSAATDTQYF,TGTGCCTGGAGTGACGACTATTCAGCGGCGACAGATACGCAGTATTTT
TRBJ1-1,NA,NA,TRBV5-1,CASSHPITGLNTEAFF,TGCGCCAGCAGCCACCCAATTACAGGGCTGAACACTGAAGCTTTCTTT
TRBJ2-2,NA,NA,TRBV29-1,CSVGQRNTGELFF,TGCAGCGTTGGCCAGAGAAACACCGGGGAGCTGTTTTTT
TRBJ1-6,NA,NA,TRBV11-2,CASSPILSLYNSPLHF,TGTGCCAGCAGCCCAATTCTGAGCCTCTATAATTCACCCCTCCACTTT
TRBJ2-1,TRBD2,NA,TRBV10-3,CAISESGGGRIYNEQFF,TGTGCCATCAGTGAGTCTGGCGGGGGGCGAATCTACAATGAGCAGTTCTTC
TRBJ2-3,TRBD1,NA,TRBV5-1,CASSLSSTGADTQYF,TGCGCCAGCAGCTTGTCGTCGACAGGGGCAGATACGCAGTATTTT
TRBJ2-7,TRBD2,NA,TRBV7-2,CASSLVRASGGTYEQYF,TGTGCCAGCAGCTTAGTAAGGGCTAGCGGGGGGACCTACGAGCAGTACTTC
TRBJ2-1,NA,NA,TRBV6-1,CASDLYNEQFF,TGTGCCAGCGACTTATACAATGAGCAGTTCTTC
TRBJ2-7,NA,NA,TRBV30,CAWSVLKGLRAYEQYF,TGTGCCTGGAGTGTACTGAAGGGACTCAGGGCCTACGAGCAGTACTTC
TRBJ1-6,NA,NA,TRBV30,CAWSEPGLAYNSPLHF,TGTGCCTGGAGTGAACCAGGATTGGCCTATAATTCACCCCTCCACTTT
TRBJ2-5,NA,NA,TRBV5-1,CASSLGWGETQYF,TGCGCCAGCAGCTTGGGATGGGGAGAGACCCAGTACTTC
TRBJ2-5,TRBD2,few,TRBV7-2,CASSLAGGKETQYF,TGTGCCAGCAGCTTAGCGGGGGGGAAAGAGACCCAGTACTTC